These 29 T cell receptor beta chains came from one sample sequenced in a study of shared clonotypes between healthy human individuals. Clones were sequenced by immunoSEQ multiplex PCR, and TCRdb holds only the in-frame ones, with some missing. Here the sample spans roughly 110,000 clones, approximately 70% being singletons. Sequencing used memory CD8+ T cells sorted from blood. Subset indicated: CD45RO+ cells pooled with CCR7-negative TemRA cells. The receptors derive from a woman under 40 in good health.

The chain has TRBV18 and TRBJ1-5, with D perhaps matching TRBD1 (5 bases). V lost 4 bases and J lost 11, with 12 bases in between. The CDR3 sequence is 12 residues long. CDR1 and CDR2 (germline): KGHSH, LQKENI. CDR3 sequence reads: CASSLPGLAQHF. CDR3 nucleotide sequence: TGTGCCAGCTCACTGCCGGGACTCGCCCAGCATTTT.

The J gene is TRBJ2-3, the V gene TRBV19; perhaps TRBD1 as D (5 bases). The V end lost 5 bases, the J end lost 2 bases, and 14 bases lay between the germline ends. Germline loops: CDR1 LNHDA, CDR2 SQIVND (reference sequence). The CDR3 sequence is 15 residues long. CDR3 in DNA: TGTGCCAGTAGTCTCCAGGGTGAGCCCACAGATACGCAGTATTTT. Its translation: CASSLQGEPTDTQYF.

This chain connects TRBV5-4 to TRBJ1-1; D is possibly TRBD1 (6 bases). The CDR3 length is 16 residues. Trimming took 0 bases from V and 3 from J, leaving 15 bases between them. Germline assignment: CDR1 SGHNT and CDR2 YYREEE (reference sequence). The CDR3 coding sequence is TGTGCCAGCAGCTTGGGGTCGGGGGGCAGGTACACTGAAGCTTTCTTT. Amino acids: CASSLGSGGRYTEAFF.

This clone showed up just once. The V gene is TRBV7-9, the J gene TRBJ1-4, with D unclear. CDR1 and CDR2 (germline): SEHNR, FQNEAQ (reference sequence). V shed 4 bases and J shed 9 bases, with 12 bases lying between them. The CDR3 is 13 residues long. The CDR3 DNA reads as TGTGCCAGCAGCTCGGGATGGCTGAAAAAACTGTTTTTT. Its translation: CASSSGWLKKLFF.

Within the sample, this clone is medium-sized. CDR3 nucleotides: TGTGCCAGCAGTTCGGGGGGAACAGGGGTCTACGAGCAGTACTTC. Translation: CASSSGGTGVYEQYF. The chain has TRBV27 and TRBJ2-7, with D tentatively TRBD1 or TRBD2 (7 bases each). The CDR3 spans 15 residues. Trimming left V 4 bases short and J 3 bases short, with 16 bases between. The germline V gene has CDR1 MNHEY and CDR2 SMNVEV (reference sequence).

This clone has just a few counts. J is TRBJ1-3 and V is TRBV6-1; the match to TRBD1 covers 10 bases. This CDR3 spans 15 amino acids. CDR1 and CDR2 from the germline V gene are MNHNS and SASEGT. The V segment lost 3 bases and the J segment 7 bases; nucleotides outside the gene matches: 6. As DNA, the CDR3 is TGTGCCAGCAGTGACTCCGGGACAGGGGCGAACACCATATATTTT. Its translation is CASSDSGTGANTIYF.

The chain uses TRBV10-1 and TRBJ2-7; D may be TRBD1 or TRBD2 (5 bases each). This CDR3 has 15 residues. With 3 bases removed from V and 4 bases from J, the gap between germline ends came to 16 bases. Germline CDR1 WNHNN, CDR2 SYGVQD (reference sequence). CDR3 DNA sequence: TGCGCCAGCAGTGAAATGGGGACCGGGTCTTACGAGCAGTACTTC. Amino acid sequence: CASSEMGTGSYEQYF.

The rearrangement joins TRBV18 to TRBJ1-1; no reliable D call. V lost 6 bases and J lost 1, with 9 bases in between. Looked up from germline, CDR1 is KGHSH and CDR2 is LQKENI. The CDR3 sequence is 13 residues long. CDR3 region: CASSPTENTEAFF. Here the CDR3 DNA reads TGTGCCAGCTCGCCAACCGAGAACACTGAAGCTTTCTTT.

The genes are TRBV5-6 and TRBJ1-3; no definite D call. Germline V gene lookup returns CDR1 SGHDT and CDR2 YYEEEE. Trimming shortened V by 0 bases and J by 8 bases, and 9 bases separated the two germline ends. This CDR3 spans 13 amino acids. In DNA form, the CDR3 reads TGTGCCAGCAGCTTGGGTACCGCGTACACCATATATTTT. It specifies CASSLGTAYTIYF.

V is TRBV9 and J is TRBJ2-1; 14 bases match TRBD2. Germline-derived CDR1 and CDR2 are SGDLS and YYNGEE. V shed 4 bases and J 4 bases; nucleotides not matched to a gene: 16. The CDR3 loop spans 20 amino acids. CDR3 in DNA: TGTGCCAGCAGCTTCGAACCGGGGACTAGCGGGAGTTTCTGGTACAATGAGCAGTTCTTC. Translated: CASSFEPGTSGSFWYNEQFF.

The rearrangement links TRBV5-1 to TRBJ2-7, with D possibly TRBD2 on 5 matching bases. The CDR3 totals 14 residues. CDR1 and CDR2 from the germline V gene are SGHRS and YFSETQ. V was clipped by 5 bases and J by 1 base, with 13 bases between them. CDR3 nucleotide sequence: TGCGCCAGCAGAGCGGTCGATGTGTCCTACGAGCAGTACTTC. It translates to CASRAVDVSYEQYF.

This clone is labeled as medium-sized. This chain links TRBV6-4 with TRBJ2-1, with 11 bases aligning to TRBD2. Germline V gene data show CDR1 as MRHNA and CDR2 as SNTAGT. V lost 1 base and J lost 7; bases outside the gene matches: 12. This CDR3 has 18 residues. In DNA form, the CDR3 reads TGTGCCAGCAGTGACTTTCCAGTTAGCGGGAGGGCCTCAAATGAGCAGTTCTTC. Amino acids: CASSDFPVSGRASNEQFF.

Note on this clone: The sample contains more than one DNA sequence encoding this CDR3. CDR3 sequence (DNA): TGTGCCAGCAGCGTAGGGGGACAGGCATACGAGCAGTACTTC. Protein: CASSVGGQAYEQYF. The chain carries TRBV9 and TRBJ2-7; 8 bases map to TRBD1. V trimming: 0 bases; J trimming: 4 bases; junction bases outside the gene matches: 3. The CDR3 is 14 amino acids. Germline CDR1 SGDLS, CDR2 YYNGEE.

The chain links TRBV27 to TRBJ2-3; tentatively, D is TRBD1 (6 bases). The germline V gene encodes CDR1 MNHEY and CDR2 SMNVEV (reference sequence). The CDR3 is 16 residues long. Between the trimmed V and J ends, which lost 6 bases and 2 bases, there was a span of 18 bases. In DNA, the CDR3 is TGTGCCAGCAGAAAGAACAGGGCCCAGGCCACAGATACGCAGTATTTT. Translated, it gives CASRKNRAQATDTQYF.

The table lists this clone with a few counts. The chain carries TRBV4-3 and TRBJ1-5; a weak D match, TRBD1 (5 bases). V was trimmed by 4 bases and J by 6 bases, leaving 16 bases between them. The CDR3 has 15 residues. Germline V gene lookup returns CDR1 LGHNA and CDR2 YSLEER. CDR3 nucleotides: TGCGCCAGCAGCCCCGGGTGGGGGGTCAGTCAGCCCCAGCATTTT. Amino acid sequence: CASSPGWGVSQPQHF.

The chain employs TRBV25-1 and TRBJ2-3, with 8 bases aligning to TRBD2. Looked up from germline, CDR1 is MGHDK and CDR2 is SYGVNS. Unmatched junction bases numbered 6, after V lost 2 bases and J lost 5 bases. The CDR3 covers 15 residues. The CDR3 region has the DNA TGTGCCAGCAGTGAACCGGGGCTAGCGGGAGATACGCAGTATTTT. The encoded protein is CASSEPGLAGDTQYF.

V is TRBV20-1 and J is TRBJ1-2; TRBD1 is a possible D gene (5 bases). The CDR3 runs to 9 residues. Germline V CDR1 and CDR2: DFQATT, SNEGSKA (reference sequence). The CDR3 coding sequence is TGCAATTCAGGGTTTGGCTACACCTTC. It translates to CNSGFGYTF.

This chain connects TRBV10-1 to TRBJ2-3, with no clear D. CDR3 length: 13 amino acids. V lost 4 bases, J lost 2 bases, and 7 bases lay in between. The germline CDR1 and CDR2 sequences are WNHNN and SYGVQD (reference sequence). The CDR3 DNA follows: TGCGCCAGCAGTGCGTTAGCCACAGATACGCAGTATTTT. This codes for CASSALATDTQYF.

The V gene is TRBV7-9, the J gene TRBJ2-2, with D unresolved. The CDR3 has 13 residues. Germline V gene lookup returns CDR1 SEHNR and CDR2 FQNEAQ (reference sequence). The V gene lost 3 bases and the J gene lost 2 bases, with 4 bases spanning the gap. The CDR3 here is CASSFDNTGELFF. The CDR3 DNA reads TGTGCCAGCAGCTTCGACAACACCGGGGAGCTGTTTTTT.

The V call is TRBV5-1, the J call TRBJ1-4; 8 positions agree with TRBD1. The CDR3 loop spans 15 amino acids. Germline V gene data show CDR1 as SGHRS and CDR2 as YFSETQ. V lost 3 bases and J lost 5; bases outside the gene matches: 6. The DNA of the CDR3 is TGCGCCAGCAGCTGGGGGGACAGGAACAATGAAAAACTGTTTTTT. This codes for CASSWGDRNNEKLFF.

This chain joins TRBV4-1 and TRBJ2-7, with TRBD2 matching over 7 bases. The CDR3 length is 16 residues. With V trimmed by 4 bases and J by 2 bases, 11 bases remained unmatched. Germline assignment: CDR1 MGHRA and CDR2 YSYEKL. This chain's CDR3 is CASSRYWEGQAYEQYF. The CDR3 DNA is TGCGCCAGCAGCCGTTATTGGGAGGGCCAAGCCTACGAGCAGTACTTC.

The rearrangement uses TRBV11-3 and TRBJ1-2; perhaps TRBD1 as D (6 bases). Germline V gene data show CDR1 as SGHNT and CDR2 as YENEEA. This CDR3 is 13 amino acids long. The ends were cut back, 10 bases at V and 7 bases at J, with 19 bases in the middle. The DNA of the CDR3 is TGTGCCACGTCCAGGGGAGCGTCCGGTGGCTACACCTTC. Translated, it gives CATSRGASGGYTF.

This chain uses TRBV5-6 with TRBJ1-1; the D gene is possibly TRBD1 (5 bases). With 0 bases removed from V and 2 bases from J, the gap between germline ends came to 20 bases. CDR3 length equals 18 residues. In germline, CDR1 is SGHDT, CDR2 YYEEEE. The chain's CDR3 is CASSLAGGSRVENTEAFF. As DNA, the CDR3 is TGTGCCAGCAGCTTGGCGGGTGGGTCCAGGGTAGAAAACACTGAAGCTTTCTTT.

V usage is TRBV5-4 and J usage is TRBJ2-1; D not certain. The V gene lost 4 bases and the J gene lost 13 bases, with 18 bases spanning the gap. The germline V gene encodes CDR1 SGHNT and CDR2 YYREEE (reference sequence). The CDR3 spans 13 residues. The CDR3 sequence: CASSDPSEEIQFF. CDR3 in DNA: TGTGCCAGCAGCGATCCCAGTGAGGAAATCCAGTTCTTC.

For the CDR3, the DNA is TGTGCCAGCAGCCCACCCGGGAATGAGCAGTTCTTC. Translated: CASSPPGNEQFF. The V and J genes are TRBV11-2 and TRBJ2-1; D ambiguous. V dropped 5 bases and J dropped 7 bases, with 9 bases sitting between them. The V gene's germline CDR1 is SGHAT and CDR2 FQNNGV. CDR3 length: 12 amino acids.

This clone came up a few times. The V gene is TRBV29-1, the J gene TRBJ2-2; TRBD2 matches 8 bases. This CDR3 has 16 amino acids. Germline V CDR1 and CDR2: SQVTM, ANQGSEA. With 0 bases clipped from V and 5 bases from J, the junction kept 8 bases outside the gene matches. CDR3 bases: TGCAGCGTTGAAGATTCGGCGGGACTAGTAACCGGGGAGCTGTTTTTT. Translation gives CSVEDSAGLVTGELFF.

This clone was detected only once. V gene TRBV18 combines with J gene TRBJ2-4; D ambiguous. The CDR3 covers 18 residues. Germline CDR1 reads KGHSH; CDR2 reads LQKENI. V dropped 2 bases and J dropped 0 bases, with 17 bases sitting between them. CDR3 loop: CASSPASTSLLAKNIQYF. Written as DNA, the CDR3 is TGTGCCAGCTCACCAGCATCCACCAGCCTTCTAGCCAAAAACATTCAGTACTTC. Based on the CDR3 plus reference TRBV18 and TRBJ2-4, the full variable domain is NAGVMQNPRHLVRRRGQEARLRCSPMKGHSHVYWYRQLPEEGLKFMVYLQKENIIDESGMPKERFSAEFPKEGPSILRIQQVVRGDSAAYFCASSPASTSLLAKNIQYFGAGTRLSVL.

The rearrangement links TRBV27 to TRBJ2-7; TRBD2 aligns across 8 bases. The CDR3 sequence is 14 residues long. Germline trimming cut 6 bases from V and 3 bases from J; bases unmatched to any gene: 7. Germline CDR1 and CDR2: MNHEY and SMNVEV (reference sequence). The CDR3 DNA reads as TGTGCCAGCAGCGAGGCGGGGGGAAGCTACGAGCAGTACTTC. This sequence encodes CASSEAGGSYEQYF.

The chain couples TRBV25-1 to TRBJ2-1; 8 bases agree with TRBD2. From germline, CDR1 is MGHDK and CDR2 SYGVNS. The CDR3 is made up of 16 amino acids. The V gene end was trimmed by 3 bases and the J gene end by 0 bases; junction bases not matched to a gene: 4. The CDR3 sequence is CASSEETSGSYNEQFF. The CDR3 nucleotides read TGTGCCAGCAGTGAGGAAACTAGCGGCTCCTACAATGAGCAGTTCTTC. The complete variable domain, with remaining parts taken from reference TRBV25-1 and TRBJ2-1, reads EADIYQTPRYLVIGTGKKITLECSQTMGHDKMYWYQQDPGMELHLIHYSYGVNSTEKGDLSSESTVSRIRTEHFPLTLESARPSHTSQYLCASSEETSGSYNEQFFGPGTRLTVL.